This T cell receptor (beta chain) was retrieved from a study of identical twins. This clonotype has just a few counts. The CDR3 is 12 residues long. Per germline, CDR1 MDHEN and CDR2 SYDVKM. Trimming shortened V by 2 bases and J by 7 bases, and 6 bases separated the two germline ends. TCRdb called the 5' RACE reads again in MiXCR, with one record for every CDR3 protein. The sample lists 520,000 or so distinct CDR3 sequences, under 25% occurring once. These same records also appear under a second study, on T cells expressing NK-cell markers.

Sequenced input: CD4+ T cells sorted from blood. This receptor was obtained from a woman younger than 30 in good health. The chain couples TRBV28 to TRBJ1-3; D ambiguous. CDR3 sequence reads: CASSLPSNTIYF. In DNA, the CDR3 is TGTGCCAGCAGTTTACCGTCGAACACCATATATTTT.